Shown below are 12 T cell receptor beta chains from a single sample sequenced in a study of blood T cell repertoires in COVID-19. Method: immunoSEQ multiplex PCR; TCRdb's copy keeps in-frame clones and lacks some. The data show some 100,000 clones, 80% to 95% seen once. Input material: peripheral blood. The receptors were sampled from a woman aged 55-69 years with active COVID-19.

This clone was seen once. The chain couples TRBV19 to TRBJ2-1; possibly TRBD2 for D (5 bases). The CDR3 consists of 16 residues. CDR1 and CDR2 (germline): LNHDA, SQIVND (reference sequence). V lost 3 bases, J lost 1 base, and 13 bases lay in between. The CDR3 reads CASSISRAVSYNEQFF. The CDR3 DNA reads as TGTGCCAGTAGTATCTCGAGGGCCGTATCCTACAATGAGCAGTTCTTC.

The chain recombines TRBV28 with TRBJ2-5, with 9 bases lining up with TRBD1. Germline CDR1 MDHEN, CDR2 SYDVKM. V was clipped by 5 bases and J by 1 base; unmatched bases: 8. The CDR3 runs to 16 residues. CDR3 loop: CASSGRDRATQETQYF. CDR3 nucleotide sequence: TGTGCCAGCAGTGGCCGGGACAGGGCAACCCAAGAGACCCAGTACTTC.

This chain joins TRBV7-2 and TRBJ1-4; TRBD1 matches 12 bases. CDR3 length: 18 residues. The J segment lost 7 bases and the V segment lost 1 base, leaving 10 bases of the junction unmatched. Germline assignment: CDR1 SGHTA and CDR2 FQGNSA. CDR3 nucleotide sequence: TGTGCCAGCAGCTTAGTGTCGGGACAGGGGGCAGGGGGTGAAAAACTGTTTTTT. It translates to CASSLVSGQGAGGEKLFF. The complete variable domain, with remaining parts taken from reference TRBV7-2 and TRBJ1-4, reads GAGVSQSPSNKVTEKGKDVELRCDPISGHTALYWYRQSLGQGLEFLIYFQGNSAPDKSGLPSDRFSAERTGGSVSTLTIQRTQQEDSAVYLCASSLVSGQGAGGEKLFFGSGTQLSVL.

V usage is TRBV15 and J usage is TRBJ2-5; D gene unclear. CDR1 is LNHNV, CDR2 YYDKDF, per germline (reference sequence). Trimming removed 5 bases from V and 1 base from J, with 11 bases in between. The CDR3 length is 14 residues. The CDR3 coding sequence is TGTGCCACCAGCCGAACGGGTTTCCAAGAGACCCAGTACTTC. Its protein is CATSRTGFQETQYF.

The chain is built from TRBV3-1 (or the pseudogene TRBV3-2) and TRBJ1-1, with D perhaps TRBD1 (6 bases). Germline V gene lookup returns CDR1 LGHDT and CDR2 YNNKEL (reference sequence). This CDR3 has 15 amino acids. V dropped 6 bases and J dropped 4 bases, with 18 bases sitting between them. The CDR3 coding sequence is TGTGCCAGCAGTACCTACGGGGGGGCGCCCACTGAAGCTTTCTTT. It encodes CASSTYGGAPTEAFF.

This rearrangement joins TRBV28 to TRBJ2-7, with 10 bases fitting TRBD1. Losses at the gene ends were 9 bases for V and 3 bases for J; bases not matched to a gene: 8. The V gene's germline CDR1 is MDHEN and CDR2 SYDVKM. The CDR3 consists of 14 residues. CDR3 residues: CASKTGGVIYEQYF. CDR3 in DNA: TGTGCCAGTAAGACAGGGGGCGTTATCTACGAGCAGTACTTC.

This chain joins TRBV5-6 and TRBJ2-7; no clear D. Germline V gene sequence: CDR1 SGHDT, CDR2 YYEEEE. Between the trimmed V and J ends, which lost 1 base and 2 bases, there was a span of 10 bases. The CDR3 is 14 residues long. For the CDR3, the DNA is TGTGCCAGCAGCTTGTTCTCTCCAGCCTACGAGCAGTACTTC. Protein sequence: CASSLFSPAYEQYF.

V usage is TRBV7-2 and J usage is TRBJ2-5, with D perhaps TRBD2 (7 bases). CDR3 length: 15 residues. CDR1 and CDR2 (germline): SGHTA, FQGNSA. Trimming removed 5 bases from V and 4 bases from J, with 17 bases in between. CDR3 in amino acids: CASSPIGGVIETQYF. The CDR3 DNA reads TGTGCCAGCAGCCCAATAGGGGGGGTTATAGAGACCCAGTACTTC.

CDR3 protein: CASSQDTGNTEAFF. The CDR3 region has the DNA TGTGCCAGCAGCCAAGATACAGGGAACACTGAAGCTTTCTTT. This chain links TRBV3-1 (or the pseudogene TRBV3-2) with TRBJ1-1, with D perhaps matching TRBD1 (5 bases). Germline V gives CDR1 LGHDT, CDR2 YNNKEL (reference sequence). CDR3 length: 14 amino acids. Trimming took 0 bases from V and 1 from J, leaving 6 bases between them.

This clone has a handful of counts. The chain employs TRBV28 and TRBJ2-7, with 7 bases aligning to TRBD1. Germline V CDR1 and CDR2: MDHEN, SYDVKM. V shed 5 bases and J 3 bases; nucleotides not matched to a gene: 10. CDR3 length: 15 amino acids. CDR3 bases: TGTGCCAGCAGTCGACAGGGACCCGGAGTCTACGAGCAGTACTTC. It translates to CASSRQGPGVYEQYF.

The chain is built from TRBV6-5 and TRBJ2-5, with 12 bases fitting TRBD2. Germline-derived CDR1 and CDR2 are MNHEY and SVGAGI. J gave up 4 bases and V 2 bases, and 2 bases lay outside the gene matches. CDR3 length equals 15 residues. The CDR3 DNA reads as TGTGCCAGCAGTTACGGGGGACTAGCGGGAGAGACCCAGTACTTC. Residues: CASSYGGLAGETQYF.

The chain combines TRBV11-3 with TRBJ2-2; TRBD1 agrees at 11 bases. V gave up 5 bases and J gave up 4 bases; unmatched junction bases: 3. Germline CDR1 is SGHNT and CDR2 is YENEEA. The CDR3 has 15 residues. The CDR3 loop reads CASSRGTGGTGELFF. Written as DNA, the CDR3 is TGTGCCAGCAGCCGAGGGACAGGGGGCACCGGGGAGCTGTTTTTT.